This TCR beta chain was recovered during a study of radiotherapy plus CTLA-4 blockade in lung cancer. The length of the CDR3 is 15 residues. V lost 5 bases and J lost 0; bases outside the gene matches: 5. CDR1 SGHNT and CDR2 YENEEA come from the germline V gene. Here immunoSEQ multiplex PCR was the method, and the copy in TCRdb shows in-frame clones only, minus some. Of about 110,000 clones listed, roughly 84% were seen once; the top ten hold roughly 2.3%. In this sample, this clone turned up once. The gene calls are TRBV11-3 and TRBJ2-3; 7 nucleotides agree with TRBD1. The receptor's source is a human donor with non-small cell lung cancer that progressed on radiotherapy plus ipilimumab. Some clones in this sample may be carry-over from other donors' samples. The input for sequencing was peripheral blood, taken from a patient treated with radiotherapy plus ipilimumab. In nucleotides, the CDR3 is TGTGCCAGCAGCATGACAGGGATTAGCACAGATACGCAGTATTTT. Translation: CASSMTGISTDTQYF.